This T cell receptor beta chain was documented in a study of blood T cell repertoires in COVID-19. Study summary: T cells, B-cell-depleted T cells, or PBMCs supplied cDNA or gDNA.

Profiled with immunoSEQ multiplex PCR; TCRdb holds only in-frame clones, not every one. This table has around 230,000 clones, 70% to 90% appearing once. V was pared by 2 bases and J by 7 bases, with 8 bases of the junction left unmatched. Germline loops: CDR1 GTSNPN, CDR2 SVGIG (reference sequence). The CDR3 contains 14 residues. Cohorts were assigned according to the clinical history that participants reported. The recovered donors of Cohort 3 showed two negative PCRs, clearance, or symptom resolution. This sequence joins TRBV30 and TRBJ1-2; TRBD1 aligns across 9 bases. Sequencing input: PBMCs or T cells enriched from blood (not recorded which). The receptor was isolated from a man in his forties or fifties who had recovered from COVID-19. CDR3 region: CAWSLGTGIFGYTF. The CDR3 DNA sequence: TGTGCCTGGAGTCTAGGGACAGGGATCTTTGGCTACACCTTC.